Following are 3 T cell receptor beta chains from one sample sequenced in a study of graft-versus-host responses after intestinal transplantation. Repertoires were generated with immunoSEQ multiplex PCR, while TCRdb's copy carries only in-frame clones and drops some. The profile covers just over 20,000 clones, with 85% to 95% appearing a single time and approximately 41% taken by the ten largest. The sequences come from PBMCs, collected around 37 weeks after intestinal transplant. All receptors derive from a human patient who received an intestinal transplant, so some T cells may come from the graft donor.

About this clone: This could be a read error, since a much larger clone is one nucleotide away. This sample also contains other DNA sequences that code for the same CDR3. CDR3 amino acids: CASSLGYEQYF. The CDR3 coding sequence is TGTGCCAGCAGTTTAGGCTACGAGCAGTACTTC. This rearrangement joins TRBV28 to TRBJ2-7; D unresolved. The germline V and J ends were trimmed by 2 bases and 3 bases, with 2 bases remaining between them. The CDR3 sequence is 11 residues long. From germline, CDR1 is MDHEN and CDR2 SYDVKM.

V usage is TRBV9 and J usage is TRBJ1-3, with 8 bases matching TRBD1. This CDR3 contains 18 residues. CDR1 SGDLS and CDR2 YYNGEE come from the germline V gene. V shed 3 bases, J shed 4 bases, and the junction held 15 bases outside the gene matches. The CDR3 nucleotides are TGTGCCAGCAGCGCCTCCGGGACAGGCATAGCGCGAGGAAACACCATATATTTT. The encoded protein is CASSASGTGIARGNTIYF. The full variable domain, its missing parts supplied by reference TRBV9 and TRBJ1-3, is DSGVTQTPKHLITATGQRVTLRCSPRSGDLSVYWYQQSLDQGLQFLIQYYNGEERAKGNILERFSAQQFPDLHSELNLSSLELGDSALYFCASSASGTGIARGNTIYFGEGSWLTVV.

The J gene is TRBJ2-7, the V gene TRBV28; tentatively, D is TRBD1 or TRBD2 (5 bases each). V dropped 5 bases and J dropped 6 bases, with 20 bases sitting between them. The CDR3 length is 15 residues. Germline loops: CDR1 MDHEN, CDR2 SYDVKM. The chain's CDR3 is CASSLSFRDVGEQYF. The CDR3, as DNA: TGTGCCAGCAGTCTAAGTTTTCGGGACGTCGGCGAGCAGTACTTC. The full variable domain, with the rest looked up from reference TRBV28 and TRBJ2-7, is DVKVTQSSRYLVKRTGEKVFLECVQDMDHENMFWYRQDPGLGLRLIYFSYDVKMKEKGDIPEGYSVSREKKERFSLILESASTNQTSMYLCASSLSFRDVGEQYFGPGTRLTVT.